These 22 T cell receptor beta chains originate from one sample sequenced in a study of cytomegalovirus exposure and HLA in healthy donors. The PCR contained 60 Vbeta and 13 Jbeta primers. Produced via immunoSEQ multiplex PCR; TCRdb's table is partial and in-frame only. The data hold 80,000 or so clones, with 62% observed a single time. The sample comprised PBMCs. The receptors stem from a male donor in good health and CMV-seropositive.

The CDR3 sequence is CASSLPGTGLGETQYF. DNA of the CDR3: TGTGCCAGCAGTTTACCGGGGACAGGGCTTGGGGAGACCCAGTACTTC. The rearrangement links TRBV28 to TRBJ2-5; 9 bases agree with TRBD1. CDR1 MDHEN and CDR2 SYDVKM come from the germline V gene. The V segment lost 2 bases and the J segment 5 bases; nucleotides outside the gene matches: 9. This CDR3 is built from 16 residues.

The rearrangement uses TRBV27 and TRBJ1-1, with a weak D call TRBD1 (5 bases). The CDR3 runs 15 residues. CDR1 MNHEY and CDR2 SMNVEV come from the germline V gene (reference sequence). The V and J ends lost 5 bases and 1 base respectively, with 14 bases between them. The CDR3 protein is CASSGGVGANTEAFF. The CDR3 DNA is TGTGCCAGCAGTGGGGGGGTCGGGGCGAACACTGAAGCTTTCTTT.

This chain joins TRBV19 and TRBJ2-6; D is perhaps TRBD1 (6 bases). Germline V CDR1 and CDR2: LNHDA, SQIVND (reference sequence). Trimming shortened V by 5 bases and J by 4 bases, and 12 bases separated the two germline ends. The CDR3 spans 15 residues. CDR3 bases: TGTGCCAGTAGTGATACAGGGCGCGGGGCCAACGTCCTGACTTTC. This encodes CASSDTGRGANVLTF. Full variable domain (rest looked up from reference TRBV19 and TRBJ2-6): DGGITQSPKYLFRKEGQNVTLSCEQNLNHDAMYWYRQDPGQGLRLIYYSQIVNDFQKGDIAEGYSVSREKKESFPLTVTSAQKNPTAFYLCASSDTGRGANVLTFGAGSRLTVL.

This clone was counted only a few times. The chain employs TRBV5-4 and TRBJ2-1, with 8 positions matching TRBD1. The CDR3 has 15 amino acids. Looked up from germline, CDR1 is SGHNT and CDR2 is YYREEE (reference sequence). V gave up 0 bases and J gave up 6 bases; unmatched junction bases: 5. The CDR3 DNA is TGTGCCAGCAGCTTGGACGCAACAGGGGGCAATGAGCAGTTCTTC. Amino acid sequence: CASSLDATGGNEQFF.

J is TRBJ1-5 and V is TRBV30, with D perhaps matching TRBD1 (6 bases). Germline-derived CDR1 and CDR2 are GTSNPN and SVGIG (reference sequence). This CDR3 region has 14 residues. Trimming took off 4 bases at V and 2 bases at J, with 12 bases between the two ends. The CDR3 is CAWTPGARNQPQHF. Written as DNA, the CDR3 is TGTGCCTGGACCCCAGGGGCCCGCAATCAGCCCCAGCATTTT. Looking up the rest from reference TRBV30 and TRBJ1-5 gives the full variable domain: SQTIHQWPATLVQPVGSPLSLECTVEGTSNPNLYWYRQAAGRGLQLLFYSVGIGQISSEVPQNLSASRPQDRQFILSSKKLLLSDSGFYLCAWTPGARNQPQHFGDGTRLSIL.

In its sample, this clone was seen once. This sequence joins TRBV7-9 and TRBJ2-5, with 7 bases aligning to TRBD1. Unmatched junction bases numbered 15, after V lost 6 bases and J lost 2 bases. Per germline, CDR1 SEHNR and CDR2 FQNEAQ (reference sequence). CDR3 length equals 17 residues. For the CDR3, the DNA is TGTGCCAGCAGTCCCGGGCCAACAGGGGTCGGTCAAGAGACCCAGTACTTC. It codes for CASSPGPTGVGQETQYF. Complete variable domain (other parts from reference TRBV7-9 and TRBJ2-5): DTGVSQNPRHKITKRGQNVTFRCDPISEHNRLYWYRQTLGQGPEFLTYFQNEAQLEKSRLLSDRFSAERPKGSFSTLEIQRTEQGDSAMYLCASSPGPTGVGQETQYFGPGTRLLVL.

The chain combines TRBV9 with TRBJ1-2; D call uncertain. Germline assignment: CDR1 SGDLS and CDR2 YYNGEE. There are 14 residues in the CDR3. V shed 4 bases and J shed 0 bases, with 10 bases lying between them. The CDR3 region is CASSPETTNYGYTF. The CDR3 nucleotides read TGTGCCAGCAGCCCCGAGACAACTAACTATGGCTACACCTTC.

This clone is a singleton in its sample. The V and J genes are TRBV7-6 and TRBJ2-7, with 9 bases lining up with TRBD2. The CDR3 loop spans 16 amino acids. J gave up 6 bases and V 0 bases, and 9 bases lay outside the gene matches. The germline gives CDR1 SGHVS, CDR2 FNYEAQ. DNA of the CDR3: TGTGCCAGCAGCTTAGCGTCCACTAGCGGGCCGGCCGAGCAGTACTTC. This encodes CASSLASTSGPAEQYF.

The CDR3 reads CASSPSNSPLHF. For the CDR3, the DNA is TGTGCCAGTAGTCCTTCCAATTCACCCCTCCACTTT. J is TRBJ1-6 and V is TRBV19; no definite D call. CDR1 and CDR2 from the germline V gene are LNHDA and SQIVND (reference sequence). V was clipped by 5 bases and J by 7 bases, with 6 bases between them. The CDR3 loop spans 12 amino acids.

The gene calls are TRBV29-1 and TRBJ2-1, with 10 nucleotides matching TRBD2. V trimming: 2 bases; J trimming: 0 bases; junction bases outside the gene matches: 4. The germline CDR1 and CDR2 sequences are SQVTM and ANQGSEA. This CDR3 has 16 residues. The CDR3 DNA reads as TGCAGCGTTGAAACTAGCGGGGCTAGCTCCTACAATGAGCAGTTCTTC. Amino acid sequence: CSVETSGASSYNEQFF.

The chain has TRBV18 and TRBJ2-7; D unclear. Germline V lookup: CDR1 KGHSH, CDR2 LQKENI. The CDR3 has 15 amino acids. V lost 2 bases, J lost 0 bases, and 11 bases lay in between. CDR3 nucleotides: TGTGCCAGCTCACCAGGAGTTGGCCTCTCCTACGAGCAGTACTTC. It is translated as CASSPGVGLSYEQYF.

The chain has TRBV6-5 and TRBJ2-1; no clear D gene. The CDR3 length is 14 residues. Germline V CDR1 and CDR2: MNHEY, SVGAGI. Trimming removed 10 bases at V and 1 base at J, with 14 bases between. CDR3 sequence (DNA): TGTGCCACCTTGACGGGTCCTTCCTACAATGAGCAGTTCTTC. Encoded protein: CATLTGPSYNEQFF.

This chain connects TRBV6-6 to TRBJ1-2, with TRBD1 identical over 7 bases. With 6 bases clipped from V and 8 bases from J, the junction kept 6 bases outside the gene matches. Germline CDR1 reads MNHNY; CDR2 reads SVGAGI (reference sequence). The CDR3 runs 12 residues. The CDR3 spells CASRGGLGGYTF. CDR3 nucleotides: TGTGCCAGCAGAGGGGGCTTGGGAGGCTACACCTTC.

The rearrangement joins TRBV9 to TRBJ2-7; 10 nucleotides match TRBD2. Germline lookup yields CDR1 SGDLS and CDR2 YYNGEE. Trimming removed 2 bases from V and 1 base from J; junction bases left unmatched: 6. CDR3 length equals 16 residues. The DNA of the CDR3 is TGTGCCAGCAGCGTGACCGGGACTAGCGAGTCCTACGAGCAGTACTTC. The encoded protein is CASSVTGTSESYEQYF. The full variable domain, with the rest looked up from reference TRBV9 and TRBJ2-7, is DSGVTQTPKHLITATGQRVTLRCSPRSGDLSVYWYQQSLDQGLQFLIQYYNGEERAKGNILERFSAQQFPDLHSELNLSSLELGDSALYFCASSVTGTSESYEQYFGPGTRLTVT.

This sequence joins TRBV6-5 and TRBJ2-3; TRBD1 is a possible D gene (6 bases). CDR1 MNHEY and CDR2 SVGAGI come from the germline V gene. Trimming pared 4 bases from V and 6 bases from J, leaving 17 bases between. The CDR3 contains 15 residues. CDR3 loop: CASSWRTAAGDTQYF. DNA of the CDR3: TGTGCCAGCAGTTGGAGGACAGCGGCGGGCGATACGCAGTATTTT.

This clone was counted many times. Within the sample, other DNA sequences also encode this same CDR3. J is TRBJ2-1 and V is TRBV18; 7 bases are shared with TRBD2. Germline trimming cut 0 bases from V and 0 bases from J; bases unmatched to any gene: 2. In germline, CDR1 is KGHSH, CDR2 LQKENI. The CDR3 extends over 16 amino acids. CDR3 coding DNA: TGTGCCAGCTCACCACCGGGCGGGAGCTCCTACAATGAGCAGTTCTTC. This codes for CASSPPGGSSYNEQFF.

This clone was seen a handful of times. V gene TRBV5-1 combines with J gene TRBJ2-6; perhaps TRBD1 as D (5 bases). Trimming removed 4 bases from V and 1 base from J, with 12 bases in between. The CDR3 totals 16 residues. Germline assignment: CDR1 SGHRS and CDR2 YFSETQ. The CDR3 sequence: CASSPLPGSGANVLTF. DNA of the CDR3: TGCGCCAGCAGCCCCCTACCAGGGTCTGGGGCCAACGTCCTGACTTTC.

The table lists this clone with a few counts. The DNA for the CDR3 is TGTGCCAGCAGTTTGACCACAGATCGAGCCCAGCATTTT. This sequence encodes CASSLTTDRAQHF. The rearrangement uses TRBV28 and TRBJ1-5; D gene unclear. The CDR3 has 13 residues. The germline gives CDR1 MDHEN, CDR2 SYDVKM. V dropped 3 bases and J dropped 11 bases, with 14 bases sitting between them.

The rearrangement uses TRBV5-8 and TRBJ2-1, with 10 bases lining up with TRBD2. The junction had 1 base not matched to a gene; V was cut back by 3 bases and J by 10 bases. The germline CDR1 and CDR2 sequences are SGHTS and YDEGEE. The CDR3 is 12 residues long. The CDR3 region has the DNA TGTGCCAGCAGCTGGGGACTAGCGGAGCAGTTCTTC. Translating gives CASSWGLAEQFF.

About this clone: The same CDR3 also results from other DNA sequences found in this sample. The V and J genes are TRBV5-1 and TRBJ1-1; 11 bases match TRBD1. Germline-derived CDR1 and CDR2 are SGHRS and YFSETQ. CDR3 length: 14 amino acids. Losses at the gene ends were 3 bases for V and 3 bases for J; bases not matched to a gene: 1. The CDR3 DNA follows: TGCGCCAGCAGCTCGGGACAGGGGGACACTGAAGCTTTCTTT. Its protein is CASSSGQGDTEAFF.

The CDR3 sequence: CASSADTLYNEQFF. The CDR3 DNA sequence: TGTGCCAGCAGCGCGGACACGCTCTACAATGAGCAGTTCTTC. This sequence joins TRBV5-4 and TRBJ2-1; a weak D match, TRBD1 (5 bases). Germline-derived CDR1 and CDR2 are SGHNT and YYREEE (reference sequence). V lost 4 bases and J 3 bases, leaving 11 bases between the germline ends. CDR3 length: 14 amino acids.

The CDR3 DNA reads TGTGCCACGGGAGTCCCGACCTCTAACACTGAAGCTTTCTTT. Translated: CATGVPTSNTEAFF. The V gene is TRBV7-9, the J gene TRBJ1-1, with D unclear. CDR1 is SEHNR and CDR2 is FQNEAQ in the germline V gene (reference sequence). The CDR3 totals 14 residues. V was trimmed by 10 bases and J by 2 bases, leaving 17 bases between them.